Listed below are T cell receptor beta chains from one sample, sequenced in a study of blood T cell repertoires in COVID-19. Here immunoSEQ multiplex PCR was the method, and the copy in TCRdb shows in-frame clones only, minus some. Of 100,000 to 150,000 clones listed, about four fifths are singletons. The material sequenced was peripheral blood. Every receptor here comes from a man aged 40-50 years with active or convalescent COVID-19. The CDR3 runs from the conserved cysteine through the conserved F or W.

j_gene,v_gene,len,CDR3aa
TRBJ2-7,TRBV7-2,13,CASSLASTNEQYF
TRBJ2-2,TRBV6-5,15,CASMGLRRRTGELFF
TRBJ2-1,TRBV6-5,15,CATVRKGGGYNEQFF
TRBJ1-1,TRBV25-1,13,CASSGGGNTEAFF
TRBJ2-6,TRBV27,20,CASTLQTGQGTNSGANVLTF
TRBJ1-2,TRBV5-4,14,CASSLVGGAGGYTF
TRBJ2-5,TRBV29-1,12,CSVWTGGETQYF
TRBJ1-5,TRBV6-6,16,CASSQTGASSNQPQHF
TRBJ1-1,TRBV11-3,14,CASSLWEGNTEAFF
TRBJ1-5,TRBV30,12,CAWARGGQPQHF
TRBJ1-6,TRBV11-2,12,CASSPETGPLHF
TRBJ2-5,TRBV30,13,CAWNLAVQETQYF
TRBJ1-1,TRBV6-5,15,CASSSRGIMNTEAFF
TRBJ1-4,TRBV19,14,CASSSRQGGEKLFF
TRBJ2-1,TRBV4-2,15,CASSQEVGHNNEQFF
TRBJ1-2,TRBV28,12,CASSLSGLGYTF
TRBJ1-3,TRBV24-1,17,CATSDLRTGDSGNTIYF
TRBJ2-1,TRBV6-5,13,CASSPRTGRAQFF
TRBJ1-1,TRBV18,12,CASSLLRTEAFF
TRBJ2-5,TRBV30,14,CAWGRGTNQETQYF
TRBJ1-5,TRBV2,15,CASSERGGNNQPQHF
TRBJ2-3,TRBV2,12,CASSPSRDTQYF
TRBJ2-5,TRBV30,16,CAWSVVGTSDRETQYF
TRBJ2-1,TRBV5-1,18,CASSLYSSGISSYNEQFF
TRBJ1-2,TRBV19,17,CASSKTGTGIAGYGYTF
TRBJ1-2,TRBV11-2,14,CASSTQTGSGGYTF
TRBJ1-3,TRBV11-2,15,CASSTRTVSGNTIYF
TRBJ1-4,TRBV28,15,CASKTGPIMNEKLFF
TRBJ2-5,TRBV3-1/TRBV3-2,15,CASGSTGVAVETQYF
TRBJ1-4,TRBV5-1,14,CASSLGTVGEKLFF
TRBJ1-4,TRBV6-2/TRBV6-3,12,CASSLNSEKLFF
TRBJ2-7,TRBV3-1/TRBV3-2,12,CATRRGVGEQYF
TRBJ2-2,TRBV6-5,15,CASRTGTANTGELFF
TRBJ2-5,TRBV7-9,17,CASSPYRGPAGEETQYF
TRBJ1-2,TRBV2,11,CASKQSYGYTF
TRBJ1-2,TRBV19,14,CASSPRDFGGGYTF
TRBJ2-5,TRBV15,15,CATSRDKGLQETQYF
TRBJ2-7,TRBV5-1,15,CASRPSTSGLYEQYF
TRBJ2-3,TRBV9,16,CASSVAGTSGLDTQYF
TRBJ1-2,TRBV6-5,14,CASSLGNRENGYTF
TRBJ2-5,TRBV9,17,CASSPGTSGFLQETQYF
TRBJ2-5,TRBV9,14,CASSQTGFEETQYF
TRBJ1-1,TRBV4-3,13,CASSQDQDTEAFF
TRBJ2-5,TRBV24-1,13,CATSDDRGETQYF
TRBJ1-4,TRBV2,14,CASTRDRSNEKLFF
TRBJ2-1,TRBV11-3,13,CASSFQTGEEQFF
TRBJ2-5,TRBV4-1,13,CASSQGLPETQYF
TRBJ2-1,TRBV7-2,18,CASSLPRVPSGSVDEQFF
TRBJ1-2,TRBV29-1,16,CSVEDRGTGGTYGYTF
TRBJ2-2,TRBV10-3,14,CAISAQGNTGELFF
TRBJ2-1,TRBV10-2,18,CASSDPSGRSGSYNEQFF
TRBJ1-3,TRBV7-8,12,CASSAHRDTIYF
TRBJ1-5,TRBV19,16,CASSIVPGQGSQPQHF
TRBJ1-1,TRBV29-1,14,CSVSKQGTDTEAFF
TRBJ2-3,TRBV27,16,CASSKGGGPSTDTQYF
TRBJ2-1,TRBV11-2,16,CASSLDHRGGYNEQFF
TRBJ2-7,TRBV7-6,14,CASSTSDRVGEQYF